This T cell receptor (beta chain) is drawn from a study of blood T cell repertoires in COVID-19. Sequencing was performed with immunoSEQ multiplex PCR; in TCRdb, only in-frame clones are kept and a portion is missing. The sample includes some 400,000 clones, about 90% of them seen just once. The sequenced sample was PBMCs or T cells enriched from blood (not recorded which). This TCR came from a woman under 40 who had recovered from COVID-19.

The CDR3 reads CASSWRDSELKWKNGYTF. The CDR3 DNA is TGTGCCAGCAGCTGGCGGGACAGCGAACTAAAATGGAAAAATGGCTACACCTTC. The V and J genes are TRBV7-2 and TRBJ1-2, with 7 bases matching TRBD1. In germline, CDR1 is SGHTA, CDR2 FQGNSA. V was clipped by 4 bases and J by 6 bases; unmatched bases: 20. The CDR3 covers 18 residues.